These 2 T cell receptor beta chains were sequenced from one sample in a study of T cell changes during pregnancy in multiple sclerosis. Method: immunoSEQ multiplex PCR; TCRdb's copy keeps in-frame clones and lacks some. The table shows around 100,000 clones, with roughly nine tenths occurring only once. The sample in question was peripheral blood, obtained in the third trimester of pregnancy. These receptors all come from a female donor with multiple sclerosis, enrolled in a pregnancy study.

The chain combines TRBV5-1 with TRBJ2-3, with 10 bases identical to TRBD2. With V trimmed by 4 bases and J by 5 bases, 10 bases remained unmatched. CDR3 length equals 16 residues. Germline CDR1 SGHRS, CDR2 YFSETQ. The CDR3 DNA sequence: TGCGCCAGCAGCCTCTCAGCGGGGGGGACAAGAGATACGCAGTATTTT. It specifies CASSLSAGGTRDTQYF.

The chain couples TRBV5-1 to TRBJ2-1; D uncertain. With 1 base removed from V and 7 bases from J, the gap between germline ends came to 9 bases. Germline lookup yields CDR1 SGHRS and CDR2 YFSETQ. This CDR3 region has 13 residues. Here the CDR3 reads CASSLSLANEQFF. The CDR3 DNA sequence: TGCGCCAGCAGCTTGTCTTTAGCTAATGAGCAGTTCTTC.